This record covers a single T cell receptor (beta chain). Germline CDR1 reads SGHRS; CDR2 reads YFSETQ. V was trimmed by 3 bases and J by 0 bases, leaving 7 bases between them. The CDR3 has 14 residues. These data are taken from a study of blood T cell repertoires in COVID-19. For the study at large: Both acute and convalescent COVID-19 samples were obtained from the United States, Italy and Spain. Sample material is recorded as cDNA or gDNA derived from T cells, B-cell-depleted T cells, or PBMCs.

Source study methods: Nucleated cell counts were estimated from reference gene primer amplification. Repertoires were generated with immunoSEQ multiplex PCR, while TCRdb's copy carries only in-frame clones and drops some. The DNA gave D and trimming, while V, J and clone size come from that table. Among some 190,000 clones listed, roughly 84% were seen once. The receptor's source is a woman aged 80 or over with active or convalescent COVID-19. This chain links TRBV5-1 with TRBJ2-1, with TRBD2 as a possible D gene (5 bases). Specimen: peripheral blood. CDR3 bases: TGCGCCAGCAGCTCGGACTCCTCCTACAATGAGCAGTTCTTC. Translation: CASSSDSSYNEQFF. The full variable domain, rest sourced from reference TRBV5-1 and TRBJ2-1, is KAGVTQTPRYLIKTRGQQVTLSCSPISGHRSVSWYQQTPGQGLQFLFEYFSETQRNKGNFPGRFSGRQFSNSRSEMNVSTLELGDSALYLCASSSDSSYNEQFFGPGTRLTVL.